Described below is a single TCR beta chain sequence and its context. The antigen remains unidentified. The protocol was immunoSEQ multiplex PCR, while the TCRdb copy is restricted to in-frame clones and leaves out a portion. This sample has about 5,500 clones, with roughly 80% found just once. There are 17 residues in the CDR3. CDR1 and CDR2 from the germline V gene are SGHRS and YFSETQ. V lost 5 bases to trimming and J lost 0 bases; unmatched junction nucleotides: 8. This entry comes from a study of T cell repertoires in ileal Crohn's disease. Study findings and constraints: Endoscopic recurrence occurred in every patient whose clonality exceeded 26.8%.

This receptor was obtained from an adult with Crohn's disease. The rearrangement uses TRBV5-1 and TRBJ2-3; 11 bases are shared with TRBD2. Sequenced: ileal tissue. The CDR3 protein is CASRGTSGTSSTDTQYF. CDR3 sequence (DNA): TGCGCCAGCAGAGGGACTAGCGGAACTTCTAGCACAGATACGCAGTATTTT. Full variable domain (outside the CDR3, taken from reference TRBV5-1 and TRBJ2-3): KAGVTQTPRYLIKTRGQQVTLSCSPISGHRSVSWYQQTPGQGLQFLFEYFSETQRNKGNFPGRFSGRQFSNSRSEMNVSTLELGDSALYLCASRGTSGTSSTDTQYFGPGTRLTVL.